Below, 10 T cell receptor beta chains from the same sample are listed, as sequenced in a study of long-term antiretroviral therapy in people with HIV. Run at survey level, the immunoSEQ assay was version v3.0. Assay: immunoSEQ multiplex PCR; the TCRdb copy retains only in-frame clones and omits some. Here the sample spans 20,000 or so clones, 79% being singletons. Sequences were derived from unsorted PBMCs, sampled at the start of antiretroviral therapy, before treatment. The receptors shown here come from a man between 18 and 35 years old with HIV.

This clone occurred a few times. The rearrangement links TRBV29-1 to TRBJ2-7; 12 bases are shared with TRBD1. J was trimmed by 5 bases and V by 4 bases; bases with no gene match: 6. This CDR3 spans 14 amino acids. Germline V gives CDR1 SQVTM, CDR2 ANQGSEA. The CDR3 reads CSVVGGTGGHEQYF. The DNA for the CDR3 is TGCAGCGTTGTCGGAGGGACAGGGGGCCACGAGCAGTACTTC.

With regard to this clone: Other DNA sequences from this sample encode an identical CDR3 as well. V gene TRBV28 combines with J gene TRBJ2-7; 11 bases agree with TRBD2. This CDR3 contains 14 residues. Per germline, CDR1 MDHEN and CDR2 SYDVKM. With 5 bases clipped from V and 3 bases from J, the junction kept 3 bases outside the gene matches. The CDR3 here is CASSRTSGLYEQYF. The DNA for the CDR3 is TGTGCCAGCAGTCGGACTAGCGGGCTCTACGAGCAGTACTTC.

J is TRBJ2-3 and V is TRBV27; 15 bases line up with TRBD2. The J segment lost 5 bases and the V segment lost 10 bases, leaving 13 bases of the junction unmatched. Germline values: CDR1 MNHEY, CDR2 SMNVEV (reference sequence). The CDR3 has 17 residues. CDR3 sequence reads: CATRRGLAGGWVDTQYF. Here the CDR3 DNA reads TGTGCCACCCGCCGGGGACTAGCGGGAGGATGGGTAGATACGCAGTATTTT.

V and J are TRBV4-3 and TRBJ2-1; D is unclear. The V end was cut by 0 bases, the J end by 0 bases, with 9 bases between. CDR3 length: 16 amino acids. Germline lookup yields CDR1 LGHNA and CDR2 YSLEER. The CDR3 nucleotides read TGCGCCAGCAGCCAAGATCTTAGCAGCTCCTACAATGAGCAGTTCTTC. Its translation is CASSQDLSSSYNEQFF.

The CDR3 DNA sequence: TGTGCCAGCACTTCGGCTAGCGGGAGCCCTGAGCAGTTCTTC. Residues: CASTSASGSPEQFF. The chain joins TRBV6-5 to TRBJ2-1, with 10 bases lining up with TRBD2. CDR1 and CDR2 from the germline V gene are MNHEY and SVGAGI. The CDR3 is 14 residues long. Trimming removed 7 bases from V and 9 bases from J; junction bases left unmatched: 9.

This sequence joins TRBV7-2 and TRBJ2-7; a possible D gene is TRBD1 (6 bases). Between the trimmed V and J ends, which lost 5 bases and 4 bases, there was a span of 15 bases. The CDR3 contains 14 residues. Germline V gives CDR1 SGHTA, CDR2 FQGNSA. The CDR3 protein is CASSPRTGSYEQYF. The CDR3 nucleotides read TGTGCCAGCAGCCCGAGAACAGGGTCTTACGAGCAGTACTTC. The entire variable domain, with the rest obtained from reference TRBV7-2 and TRBJ2-7, is as follows: GAGVSQSPSNKVTEKGKDVELRCDPISGHTALYWYRQSLGQGLEFLIYFQGNSAPDKSGLPSDRFSAERTGGSVSTLTIQRTQQEDSAVYLCASSPRTGSYEQYFGPGTRLTVT.

The chain combines TRBV5-4 with TRBJ1-2; D is undetermined. The CDR3 covers 13 residues. The V gene's germline CDR1 is SGHNT and CDR2 YYREEE (reference sequence). The V end lost 5 bases, the J end lost 5 bases, and 13 bases lay between the germline ends. The CDR3 sequence is CASRMGVAYGYTF. CDR3 nucleotide sequence: TGTGCCAGCAGAATGGGAGTTGCGTATGGCTACACCTTC.

The rearrangement links TRBV7-8 to TRBJ2-3, with TRBD2 matching 10 bases. The germline V gene encodes CDR1 SGHVS and CDR2 FQNEAQ. This CDR3 region has 17 residues. J gave up 5 bases and V 1 base, and 9 bases lay outside the gene matches. The CDR3 region has the DNA TGTGCCAGCAGCTTAGGAAAGCTAGCGGGAGTAGGAGATACGCAGTATTTT. Translated: CASSLGKLAGVGDTQYF.

The J gene is TRBJ2-1, the V gene TRBV6-5, with 8 nucleotides matching TRBD2. Per the germline V gene, CDR1 is MNHEY and CDR2 is SVGAGI. The length of the CDR3 is 14 residues. The ends lost 6 bases at V and 4 bases at J; junction bases unmatched: 5. The CDR3 protein is CASSLASGYNEQFF. For the CDR3, the DNA is TGTGCCAGCAGCCTGGCTAGCGGGTACAATGAGCAGTTCTTC.

The V and J genes are TRBV2 and TRBJ1-2, with TRBD1 as a possible D gene (5 bases). This CDR3 is built from 14 residues. V was cut by 1 base and J by 8 bases, with 14 bases left in between. Germline V gene lookup returns CDR1 SNHLY and CDR2 FYNNEI. This chain's CDR3 is CASSEVRGRGGYTF. The CDR3 nucleotides read TGTGCCAGCAGTGAAGTTAGAGGGAGGGGAGGCTACACCTTC.